Here is one T cell receptor (beta chain) with its context. This sample is drawn from a study of blood T cell repertoires in COVID-19. Study-wide context: Samples representing acute and convalescent COVID-19 were sourced from the United States, Italy and Spain. T cells, B-cell-depleted T cells, or PBMCs provided the cDNA or gDNA that served as material.

In the original workflow: Reference gene primer amplification gave estimated nucleated cell counts. Data came from immunoSEQ multiplex PCR; TCRdb stores just in-frame clones and leaves some out. For V, J and clone size, that table is used; D and trimming come from the DNA. Among roughly 32,000 clones listed, around nine tenths were seen once. Trimming removed 0 bases at V and 4 bases at J, with 12 bases between. Per germline, CDR1 SGHTS and CDR2 YDEGEE. The CDR3 sequence is 15 residues long. This chain links TRBV5-8 with TRBJ2-3; D is perhaps TRBD1 (5 bases). The sequence came from a human donor in a cohort sampled during active COVID-19. What was sequenced was peripheral blood. The CDR3 protein is CASSLAGLGPDTQYF. DNA of the CDR3: TGTGCCAGCAGCTTGGCAGGGTTAGGCCCAGATACGCAGTATTTT.